The sample holds many counts of the clone carrying this T cell receptor beta chain. As yet, its antigen is unknown. The data were taken from a study of T cells in Graves' hyperthyroidism and ophthalmopathy. Findings of the study overall: Blood also contained most expanded thyroid clonotypes above 0.001.

Any patient presenting with uncontrolled infection, other autoimmune disease, pregnancy or lactation was left out. The germline CDR1 and CDR2 sequences are KGHDR and SFDVKD. V shed 6 bases, J shed 3 bases, and the junction held 4 bases outside the gene matches. CDR3 length: 14 amino acids. Regions amplified from RNA transcripts were the TCR beta CDR3 regions. The TCR CDR3 first-round RT-PCR relied on the HTBI primer set. TCRdb itself ran the multiplex PCR reads through MiXCR, one entry per CDR3 protein. The table records about 350,000 distinct CDR3 sequences, over 11% of them present only once. This sequence joins TRBV24-1 and TRBJ2-1; 7 positions agree with TRBD2. Specimen: blood. This sequence was found in a woman younger than 45 with Graves' hyperthyroidism. CDR3 nucleotides: TGTGCCACCAGTTCAGCGGGGCTCTACAATGAGCAGTTCTTC. It specifies CATSSAGLYNEQFF.